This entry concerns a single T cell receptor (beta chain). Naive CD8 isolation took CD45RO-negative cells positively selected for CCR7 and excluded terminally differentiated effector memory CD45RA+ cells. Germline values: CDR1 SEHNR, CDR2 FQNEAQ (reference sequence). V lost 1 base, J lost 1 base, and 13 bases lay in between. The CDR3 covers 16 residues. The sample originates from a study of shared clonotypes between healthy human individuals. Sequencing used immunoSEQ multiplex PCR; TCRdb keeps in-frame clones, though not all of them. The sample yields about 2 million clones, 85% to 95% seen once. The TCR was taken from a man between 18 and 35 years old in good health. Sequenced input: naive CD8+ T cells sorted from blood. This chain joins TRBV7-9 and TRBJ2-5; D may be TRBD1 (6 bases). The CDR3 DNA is TGTGCCAGCAGCTTAGTTGGGGGCCGAAGCCAAGAGACCCAGTACTTC. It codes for CASSLVGGRSQETQYF.